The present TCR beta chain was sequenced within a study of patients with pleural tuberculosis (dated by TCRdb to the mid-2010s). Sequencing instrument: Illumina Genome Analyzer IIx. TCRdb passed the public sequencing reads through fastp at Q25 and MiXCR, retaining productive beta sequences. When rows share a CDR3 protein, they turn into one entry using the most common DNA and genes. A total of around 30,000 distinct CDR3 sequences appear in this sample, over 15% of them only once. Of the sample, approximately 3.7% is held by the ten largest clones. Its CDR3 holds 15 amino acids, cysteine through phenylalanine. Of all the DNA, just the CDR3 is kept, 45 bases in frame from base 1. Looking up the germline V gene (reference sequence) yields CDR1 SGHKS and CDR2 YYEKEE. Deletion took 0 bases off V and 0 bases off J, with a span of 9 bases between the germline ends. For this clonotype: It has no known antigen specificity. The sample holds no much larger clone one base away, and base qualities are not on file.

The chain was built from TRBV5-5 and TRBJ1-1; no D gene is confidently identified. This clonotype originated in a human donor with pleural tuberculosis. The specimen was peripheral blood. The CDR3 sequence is CASSLAGDMNTEAFF. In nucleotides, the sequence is TGTGCCAGCAGCTTGGCCGGAGACATGAACACTGAAGCTTTCTTT.